Ten or more counts support the clone carrying this T cell receptor (beta chain). This sample stems from a study of human T cells and chemical hapten exposure. As for time point: patch test 1, 2 weeks after DPC sensitization. Treatment indicated: therapeutic diphenylcyclopropenone sensitization with weekly scalp DPC. This CDR3 is 15 amino acids long. Trimming took 6 bases from V and 6 from J, leaving 15 bases between them. From germline, CDR1 is MNHEY and CDR2 SVGAGI. TCRdb fed the RACE reads into MiXCR, producing one record per CDR3 protein. Here the sample spans roughly 360,000 distinct CDR3 sequences, nearly 5% being singletons.

This rearrangement joins TRBV6-5 to TRBJ1-6; possible D gene TRBD1, 6 bases. The sequence was obtained from a woman in her forties or fifties with alopecia areata. Some clones in this sample may be carry-over from other donors' samples. Source: whole blood, taken in connection with sensitization to the hapten diphenylcyclopropenone (DPC). This chain's CDR3 is CASSQEGGGNSPLHF. The DNA for the CDR3 is TGTGCCAGCAGCCAGGAGGGGGGAGGTAATTCACCCCTCCACTTT.